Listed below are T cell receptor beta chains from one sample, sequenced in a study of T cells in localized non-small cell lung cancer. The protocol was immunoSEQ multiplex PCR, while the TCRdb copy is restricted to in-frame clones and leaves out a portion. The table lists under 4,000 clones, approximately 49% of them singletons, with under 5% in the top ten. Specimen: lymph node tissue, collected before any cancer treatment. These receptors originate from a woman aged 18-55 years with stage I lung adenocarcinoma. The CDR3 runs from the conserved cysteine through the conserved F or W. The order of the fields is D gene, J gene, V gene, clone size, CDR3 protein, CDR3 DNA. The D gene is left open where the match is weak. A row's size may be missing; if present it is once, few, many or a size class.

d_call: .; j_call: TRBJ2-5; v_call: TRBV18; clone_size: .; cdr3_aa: CASLSGPFQETQYF; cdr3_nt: TGTGCCAGCTTGTCGGGACCATTTCAAGAGACCCAGTACTTC
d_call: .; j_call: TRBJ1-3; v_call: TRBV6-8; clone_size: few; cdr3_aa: CASSPGLSGNTIYF; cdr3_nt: TGTGCCAGCTCACCCGGTCTCTCTGGAAACACCATATATTTT
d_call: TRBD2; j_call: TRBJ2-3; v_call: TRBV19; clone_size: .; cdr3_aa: CASTASGSDTQYF; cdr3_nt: TGTGCCAGTACGGCTAGCGGGAGTGATACGCAGTATTTT
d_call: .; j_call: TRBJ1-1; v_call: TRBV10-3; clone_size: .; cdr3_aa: CASREQANTEAFF; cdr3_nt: TGTGCCAGCCGAGAACAGGCGAACACTGAAGCTTTCTTT
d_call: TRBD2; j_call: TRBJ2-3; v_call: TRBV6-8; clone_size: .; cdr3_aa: CASSVYAGATDTQYF; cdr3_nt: TGTGCCAGCAGTGTCTACGCGGGAGCGACAGATACGCAGTATTTT
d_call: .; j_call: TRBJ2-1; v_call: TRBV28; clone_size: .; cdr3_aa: CASSLNGQLYNEQFF; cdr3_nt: TGTGCCAGCAGTTTAAATGGACAGCTCTACAATGAGCAGTTCTTC
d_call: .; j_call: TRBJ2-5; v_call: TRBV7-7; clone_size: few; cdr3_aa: CASSLASGPQETQYF; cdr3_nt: TGTGCCAGCAGCTTAGCGTCAGGGCCACAAGAGACCCAGTACTTC
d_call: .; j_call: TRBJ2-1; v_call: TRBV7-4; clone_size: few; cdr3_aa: CASSSGPGANNEQFF; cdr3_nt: TGTGCCAGCAGCTCCGGTCCGGGGGCGAACAATGAGCAGTTCTTC
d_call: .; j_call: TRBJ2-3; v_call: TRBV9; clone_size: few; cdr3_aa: CASSLIGDTQYF; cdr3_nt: TGTGCCAGCAGTTTAATCGGTGATACGCAGTATTTT
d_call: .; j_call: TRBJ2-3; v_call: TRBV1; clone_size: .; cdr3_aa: CASSHLGRRFTDTQYF; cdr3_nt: TGCGCTAGCAGCCATCTCGGGAGGCGGTTCACAGATACGCAGTATTTT
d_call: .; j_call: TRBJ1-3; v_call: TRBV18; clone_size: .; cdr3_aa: CASSPRGTNTIYF; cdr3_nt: TGTGCCAGCTCACCACGGGGAACGAACACCATATATTTT
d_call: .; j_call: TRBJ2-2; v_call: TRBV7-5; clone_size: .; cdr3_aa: CASSFLPLNTGELFF; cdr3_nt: TGTGCCAGCAGCTTTCTCCCTCTGAACACCGGGGAGCTGTTTTTT
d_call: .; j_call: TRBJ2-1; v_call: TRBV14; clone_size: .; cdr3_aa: CASSHDSNNEQFF; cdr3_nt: TGTGCCAGCAGCCATGACAGTAACAATGAGCAGTTCTTC
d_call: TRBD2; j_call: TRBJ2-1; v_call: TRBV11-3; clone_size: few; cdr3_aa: CASSRSSGAYNEQFF; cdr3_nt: TGTGCCAGCAGCCGTTCTAGCGGAGCCTACAATGAGCAGTTCTTC
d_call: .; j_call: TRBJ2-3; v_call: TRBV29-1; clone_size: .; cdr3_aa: CSVERDTDTQYF; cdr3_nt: TGCAGCGTTGAAAGGGACACAGATACGCAGTATTTT
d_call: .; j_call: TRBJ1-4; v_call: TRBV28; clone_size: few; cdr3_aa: CASSFRGGPGQEKLFF; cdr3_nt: TGTGCCAGCAGTTTTAGAGGTGGCCCCGGCCAAGAAAAACTGTTTTTT
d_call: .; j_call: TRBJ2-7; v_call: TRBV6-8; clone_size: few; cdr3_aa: CASSYELSYEQYF; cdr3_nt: TGTGCCAGCAGTTACGAGTTATCCTACGAGCAGTACTTC
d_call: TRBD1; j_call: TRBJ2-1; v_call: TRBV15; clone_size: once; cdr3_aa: CATSKGQRTDEQFF; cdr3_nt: TGTGCCACCAGCAAGGGACAGCGGACCGATGAGCAGTTCTTC
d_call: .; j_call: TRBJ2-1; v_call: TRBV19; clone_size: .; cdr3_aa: CASSIVDSSSYNEQFF; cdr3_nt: TGTGCCAGTAGTATAGTTGACTCCAGCTCCTACAATGAGCAGTTCTTC
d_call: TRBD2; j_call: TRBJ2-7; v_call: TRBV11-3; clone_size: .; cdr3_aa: CASSWGTSGSYEQYF; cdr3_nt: TGTGCCAGCAGCTGGGGGACTAGCGGGAGTTACGAGCAGTACTTC
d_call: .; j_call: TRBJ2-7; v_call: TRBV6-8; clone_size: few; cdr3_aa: CASSRDGYYEQYF; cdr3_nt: TGTGCCAGTTCCCGGGACGGTTACTACGAGCAGTACTTC
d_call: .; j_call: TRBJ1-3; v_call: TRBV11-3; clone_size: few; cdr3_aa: CASSFRAYSGNTIYF; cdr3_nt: TGTGCCAGCAGCTTTAGGGCCTACTCTGGAAACACCATATATTTT
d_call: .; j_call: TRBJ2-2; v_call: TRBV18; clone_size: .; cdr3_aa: CASSLTGTAGELFF; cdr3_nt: TGTGCCAGCTCACTTACCGGGACGGCCGGGGAGCTGTTTTTT
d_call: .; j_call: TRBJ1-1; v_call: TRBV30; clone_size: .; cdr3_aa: CTWSNWYTEAFF; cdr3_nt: TGTACCTGGTCAAACTGGTACACTGAAGCTTTCTTT
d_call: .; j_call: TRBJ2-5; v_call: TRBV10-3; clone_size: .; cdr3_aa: CASQRSQETQYF; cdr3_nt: TGTGCCAGCCAGAGAAGCCAAGAGACCCAGTACTTC
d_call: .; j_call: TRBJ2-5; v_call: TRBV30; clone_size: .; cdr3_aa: CAWSVSGIETQYF; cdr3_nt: TGTGCCTGGAGTGTATCGGGCATAGAGACCCAGTACTTC
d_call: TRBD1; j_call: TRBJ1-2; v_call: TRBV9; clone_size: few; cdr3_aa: CASSVLDRTYGYTF; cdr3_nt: TGTGCCAGCAGTGTCTTGGACAGGACATATGGCTACACCTTC
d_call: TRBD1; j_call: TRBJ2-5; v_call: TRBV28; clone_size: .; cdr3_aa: CASSPWQGVGKTQYF; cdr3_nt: TGTGCCAGCAGTCCGTGGCAGGGGGTGGGAAAGACCCAGTACTTC
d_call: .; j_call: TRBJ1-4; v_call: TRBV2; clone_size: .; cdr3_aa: CTSSESEPTNEKLFF; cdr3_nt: TGTACCAGCAGTGAGTCAGAACCAACTAATGAAAAACTGTTTTTT
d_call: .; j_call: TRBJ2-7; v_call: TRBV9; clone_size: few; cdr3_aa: CASSATGGFDEQYF; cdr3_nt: TGTGCCAGCAGCGCAACCGGGGGCTTCGACGAGCAGTACTTC
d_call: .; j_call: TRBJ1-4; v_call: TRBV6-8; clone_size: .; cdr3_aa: CASSYWRDEKLFF; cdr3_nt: TGTGCCAGCAGTTACTGGAGGGACGAAAAACTGTTTTTT
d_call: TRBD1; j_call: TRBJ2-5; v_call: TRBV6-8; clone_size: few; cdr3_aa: CASSYDRVGETQYF; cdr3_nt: TGTGCCAGCAGTTACGACAGGGTTGGAGAGACCCAGTACTTC
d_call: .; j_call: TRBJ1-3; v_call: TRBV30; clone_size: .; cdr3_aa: CAWSVQGNTIYF; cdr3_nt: TGTGCCTGGAGTGTGCAAGGAAACACCATATATTTT
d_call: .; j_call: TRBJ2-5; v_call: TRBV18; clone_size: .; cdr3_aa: CASSPPQLSRGFSETQYF; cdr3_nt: TGTGCCAGCTCACCACCCCAGTTAAGCAGGGGCTTTAGTGAGACCCAGTACTTC
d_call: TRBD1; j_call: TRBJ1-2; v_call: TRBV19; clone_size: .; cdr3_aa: CASFSGQDYGYTF; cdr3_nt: TGTGCCAGTTTTTCGGGACAGGACTATGGCTACACCTTC
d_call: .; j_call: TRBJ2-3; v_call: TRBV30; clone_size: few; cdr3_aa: CAWSGVARPVEYF; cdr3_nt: TGTGCTTGGAGTGGGGTAGCCCGACCGGTGGAGTATTTT
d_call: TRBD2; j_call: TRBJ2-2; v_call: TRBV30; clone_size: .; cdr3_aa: CAWSVNGWGLAGGRLNTGELFF; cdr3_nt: TGTGCCTGGAGTGTAAATGGGTGGGGACTAGCGGGAGGGAGGCTGAACACCGGGGAGCTGTTTTTT
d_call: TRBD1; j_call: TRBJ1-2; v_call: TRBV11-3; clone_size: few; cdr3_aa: CASSWGTEVTYGYTF; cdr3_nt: TGTGCCAGCAGCTGGGGGACAGAGGTTACGTATGGCTACACCTTC
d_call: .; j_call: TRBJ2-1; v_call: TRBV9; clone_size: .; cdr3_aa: CASSEAPADLDEQFF; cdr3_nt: TGTGCCAGCAGTGAAGCGCCCGCAGATCTGGATGAGCAGTTCTTC